The T cell receptor (beta chain) under discussion was sequenced for a study of control samples from healthy donors and cancer patients. This CDR3 has 14 residues. Germline CDR1 is MNHEY and CDR2 is SMNVEV (reference sequence). The ends were cut back, 4 bases at V and 0 bases at J, with 6 bases in the middle. Measured with immunoSEQ multiplex PCR; TCRdb has only the in-frame clones, and not every one. This sample has roughly 200,000 clones, with roughly nine tenths found just once. Sequenced input: blood. This TCR derives from a man aged 25 to 40 in good health. This chain joins TRBV27 and TRBJ2-2, with a weak D call TRBD1 (5 bases). The CDR3 region has the DNA TGTGCCAGCAGTTCAGGGTCGAACACCGGGGAGCTGTTTTTT. Translating it yields CASSSGSNTGELFF.